Each of the 3 T cell receptor beta chains below was sequenced from the same sample in a study of cytomegalovirus exposure and HLA in healthy donors. PCR primers comprised 60 Vbeta and 13 Jbeta primers. TCRdb keeps only in-frame clones here, not all; method: immunoSEQ multiplex PCR. Of roughly 200,000 clones listed, 79% were seen once; the top ten hold less than 2%. The sequenced material came from PBMCs. All receptors come from a girl under 18 in good health and CMV-seropositive.

The chain carries TRBV7-9 and TRBJ2-7; D may be TRBD1 (5 bases). The V gene's germline CDR1 is SEHNR and CDR2 FQNEAQ (reference sequence). The CDR3 sequence is 14 residues long. Trimming stripped 2 bases from V and 2 bases from J, with 10 bases between. The CDR3 region is CASSLRGYTYEQYF. The CDR3 nucleotides are TGTGCCAGCAGCTTAAGGGGATATACCTACGAGCAGTACTTC.

V usage is TRBV4-3 and J usage is TRBJ1-1; TRBD1 is a possible D gene (6 bases). The CDR3 spans 15 residues. Germline CDR1 and CDR2: LGHNA and YSLEER. V dropped 1 base and J dropped 3 bases, with 12 bases sitting between them. The CDR3 DNA is TGCGCCAGCAGCCAAGGGCAGGGGATCCACACTGAAGCTTTCTTT. This gives the protein CASSQGQGIHTEAFF.

The chain joins TRBV27 to TRBJ2-7; TRBD1 is a possible D gene (5 bases). V was clipped by 2 bases and J by 5 bases, with 19 bases between them. The V gene's germline CDR1 is MNHEY and CDR2 SMNVEV (reference sequence). The CDR3 contains 16 residues. The CDR3 sequence: CASSLISFGATHEQYF. The CDR3 DNA is TGTGCCAGCAGTTTAATCAGTTTTGGGGCAACCCACGAGCAGTACTTC.